Listed below are T cell receptor beta chains from one sample, sequenced in a study of regulatory T cells in long-lasting Graves disease. TCRdb used MiXCR to reprocess the multiplex PCR reads, holding one entry per CDR3 protein. Here the sample spans around 460,000 distinct CDR3 sequences, 14% being singletons. This sample also appeared in a second study, on T cells in Graves' hyperthyroidism and ophthalmopathy.

The sample in question was peripheral blood mononuclear cells (PBMCs), obtained at new diagnosis, from a patient treated with antithyroid drugs. The receptors derive from a woman between 50 and 59 years old with Graves disease. The CDR3 runs from the conserved cysteine through the conserved F or W. D genes are given only for firm matches. Where a row states a size, it is once, few, many or the class of an expanded clone; other rows omit it.

J: TRBJ1-5
size: many
D: -
length: 14
V: TRBV12-3/TRBV12-4
CDR3: CASTMTTPNQPQHF
DNA: TGTGCCAGCACCATGACAACCCCGAATCAGCCCCAGCATTTT

J: TRBJ2-1
size: many
D: TRBD2
length: 16
V: TRBV28
CDR3: CASSSRTSGAYNEQFF
DNA: TGTGCCAGCAGTTCGCGGACTAGCGGAGCCTACAATGAGCAGTTCTTC

J: TRBJ2-3
size: once
D: -
length: 13
V: TRBV6-1
CDR3: CATRQRSTDTQYF
DNA: TGTGCCACCAGACAAAGGAGCACAGATACGCAGTATTTT

J: TRBJ2-3
size: many
D: -
length: 15
V: TRBV5-1
CDR3: CASSLPSQPMGGQYF
DNA: TGCGCCAGCAGCTTGCCATCACAGCCTATGGGGGGGCAGTATTTT

J: TRBJ2-7
size: many
D: TRBD2
length: 15
V: TRBV5-1
CDR3: CASSPGTSGTYEQYF
DNA: TGTGCCAGCAGCCCCGGGACTAGCGGGACCTACGAGCAGTACTTC

J: TRBJ2-5
size: -
D: TRBD1
length: 11
V: TRBV5-1
CDR3: CARDRGETQYF
DNA: TGCGCACGAGACAGGGGAGAGACCCAGTACTTC

J: TRBJ2-5
size: many
D: TRBD1
length: 13
V: TRBV11-2
CDR3: CASRGTGAETQYF
DNA: TGTGCCAGCAGGGGGACAGGGGCAGAGACCCAGTACTTC

J: TRBJ1-4
size: many
D: -
length: 12
V: TRBV28
CDR3: CASSPFDEKLFF
DNA: TGTGCCAGCAGTCCGTTCGATGAAAAACTGTTTTTT

J: TRBJ2-2
size: -
D: -
length: 15
V: TRBV7-9
CDR3: CASSQSRGNTGELFF
DNA: TGTGCCAGCAGCCAGTCCAGGGGGAACACCGGGGAGCTGTTTTTT

J: TRBJ1-1
size: -
D: -
length: 14
V: TRBV5-1
CDR3: CASSLRQGSAEDFF
DNA: TGCGCCAGCAGCTTGCGGCAGGGTAGTGCTGAAGATTTCTTT

J: TRBJ2-1
size: many
D: -
length: 15
V: TRBV27
CDR3: CASSLYEGLDNEQFF
DNA: TGTGCCAGCAGTTTATATGAGGGTTTGGACAATGAGCAGTTCTTC

J: TRBJ2-1
size: many
D: -
length: 15
V: TRBV6-2/TRBV6-3
CDR3: CASSYAGTTYNEQFF
DNA: TGTGCCAGCAGTTATGCCGGGACCACCTACAATGAGCAGTTCTTC

J: TRBJ2-3
size: many
D: TRBD1
length: 14
V: TRBV2
CDR3: CASAGGGGTDTQYF
DNA: TGTGCCAGCGCAGGGGGCGGGGGCACAGATACGCAGTATTTT

J: TRBJ2-7
size: few
D: -
length: 13
V: TRBV13
CDR3: CASSLIVEYEQYF
DNA: TGTGCCAGCAGCTTGATAGTTGAGTACGAGCAGTACTTC

J: TRBJ2-3
size: -
D: TRBD1
length: 17
V: TRBV7-9
CDR3: CASSLALGQGHTDTQYF
DNA: TGTGCCAGCAGCTTAGCGTTGGGACAGGGTCACACAGATACGCAGTATTTT

J: TRBJ1-1
size: -
D: -
length: 13
V: TRBV6-1
CDR3: CASRDPVNTEAFF
DNA: TGTGCCAGCAGGGACCCAGTGAACACTGAAGCTTTCTTT

J: TRBJ2-2
size: many
D: TRBD2
length: 17
V: TRBV6-1
CDR3: CATGGLAGLRRTGELFF
DNA: TGTGCCACCGGGGGGCTAGCGGGACTTCGGCGGACCGGGGAGCTGTTTTTT

J: TRBJ2-7
size: -
D: TRBD2
length: 18
V: TRBV6-4
CDR3: CASYSGAGTSEHSYEQYF
DNA: TGTGCCAGCTACTCAGGAGCCGGGACTAGCGAACACTCCTACGAGCAGTACTTC

J: TRBJ2-2
size: many
D: -
length: 13
V: TRBV12-3/TRBV12-4
CDR3: CASSRDPIGELFF
DNA: TGTGCCAGCAGTCGGGACCCCATCGGGGAGCTGTTTTTT

J: TRBJ2-7
size: many
D: -
length: 14
V: TRBV27
CDR3: CASSLSGLTYEQYF
DNA: TGTGCCAGCAGTTTATCGGGACTCACCTACGAGCAGTACTTC

J: TRBJ2-1
size: many
D: TRBD2
length: 13
V: TRBV6-1
CDR3: CASSGTSGDEQFF
DNA: TGTGCCAGCAGCGGGACTAGCGGTGATGAGCAGTTCTTC

J: TRBJ2-7
size: few
D: TRBD2
length: 16
V: TRBV5-1
CDR3: CASSLASGLALYEQYF
DNA: TGCGCCAGCAGCTTGGCCTCGGGACTAGCGCTCTACGAGCAGTACTTC

J: TRBJ2-7
size: many
D: TRBD2
length: 15
V: TRBV6-1
CDR3: CASSPWTSGSSGQYF
DNA: TGTGCCAGCAGTCCATGGACTAGCGGGAGCTCCGGGCAGTACTTC

J: TRBJ2-1
size: -
D: TRBD2
length: 15
V: TRBV24-1
CDR3: CATSLTSGVYNEQFF
DNA: TGTGCCACCAGTCTAACTAGCGGGGTATACAATGAGCAGTTCTTC

J: TRBJ2-7
size: many
D: TRBD1
length: 14
V: TRBV10-2
CDR3: CASSETGEIYEQYF
DNA: TGCGCCAGCAGTGAGACAGGGGAAATCTACGAGCAGTACTTC

J: TRBJ2-3
size: few
D: TRBD2
length: 18
V: TRBV5-4
CDR3: CASSWGETTSGNTDTQYF
DNA: TGTGCCAGCAGCTGGGGCGAGACGACTAGCGGGAACACAGATACGCAGTATTTT

J: TRBJ2-5
size: many
D: TRBD1
length: 14
V: TRBV28
CDR3: CASSLSGGLETQYF
DNA: TGTGCCAGCAGTTTATCAGGGGGCTTAGAGACCCAGTACTTC

J: TRBJ2-7
size: many
D: -
length: 15
V: TRBV6-1
CDR3: CASSEQPGPNYEQYF
DNA: TGTGCCAGCAGTGAGCAACCCGGGCCCAACTACGAGCAGTACTTC

J: TRBJ2-3
size: few
D: -
length: 15
V: TRBV7-2
CDR3: CASSQVLWGTDTQYF
DNA: TGTGCCAGCAGCCAAGTCTTGTGGGGCACAGATACGCAGTATTTT

J: TRBJ2-7
size: many
D: -
length: 14
V: TRBV11-1
CDR3: CASSLAGGYYEQYF
DNA: TGTGCCAGCAGCTTAGCCGGGGGCTACTACGAGCAGTACTTC

J: TRBJ1-5
size: many
D: -
length: 14
V: TRBV2
CDR3: CASNRLSGDQPQHF
DNA: TGTGCCAGCAACAGACTCTCGGGAGATCAGCCCCAGCATTTT

J: TRBJ1-3
size: -
D: -
length: 15
V: TRBV6-5
CDR3: CASSFTQSSGNTIYF
DNA: TGTGCCAGCAGTTTCACTCAGAGCTCTGGAAACACCATATATTTT

J: TRBJ2-1
size: few
D: -
length: 14
V: TRBV20-1
CDR3: CSALLANKDNEQFF
DNA: TGCAGTGCTCTGCTAGCGAATAAGGACAATGAGCAGTTCTTC

J: TRBJ1-2
size: few
D: -
length: 12
V: TRBV10-3
CDR3: CAIGPHNYGYTF
DNA: TGTGCCATCGGGCCCCATAACTATGGCTACACCTTC

J: TRBJ1-4
size: few
D: TRBD1
length: 13
V: TRBV7-9
CDR3: CASSTGVNEKLFF
DNA: TGTGCCAGTTCGACAGGGGTTAATGAAAAACTGTTTTTT

J: TRBJ2-3
size: few
D: TRBD2
length: 16
V: TRBV6-1
CDR3: CASSDSLAESTDTQYF
DNA: TGTGCCAGCAGTGATTCACTAGCGGAAAGCACAGATACGCAGTATTTT

J: TRBJ2-1
size: many
D: TRBD2
length: 16
V: TRBV5-1
CDR3: CASRLSRGGRNNEQFF
DNA: TGCGCCAGCAGACTTTCACGGGGGGGACGAAACAATGAGCAGTTCTTC

J: TRBJ1-2
size: -
D: TRBD1
length: 14
V: TRBV20-1
CDR3: CSAISDRVLYGYTF
DNA: TGCAGTGCGATCAGTGACAGGGTGCTCTATGGCTACACCTTC

J: TRBJ1-2
size: many
D: TRBD1
length: 14
V: TRBV3-1
CDR3: CASSQRGTDYGYTF
DNA: TGTGCCAGCAGCCAACGCGGGACAGACTATGGCTACACCTTC

J: TRBJ2-3
size: many
D: -
length: 11
V: TRBV18
CDR3: CASSPQDTQYF
DNA: TGTGCCAGCTCACCACAAGATACGCAGTATTTT

J: TRBJ2-7
size: -
D: TRBD2
length: 15
V: TRBV7-2
CDR3: CASRPGTSSSYEQYF
DNA: TGTGCCAGCAGACCCGGGACTAGCAGTTCCTACGAGCAGTACTTC

J: TRBJ2-1
size: many
D: -
length: 14
V: TRBV28
CDR3: CASSLSGASHEQFF
DNA: TGTGCCAGCAGTTTAAGCGGCGCTAGTCATGAGCAGTTCTTC

J: TRBJ2-5
size: many
D: TRBD2
length: 17
V: TRBV6-1
CDR3: CASSVFPLAGAIETQYF
DNA: TGTGCCAGCAGTGTCTTCCCGTTAGCGGGGGCAATAGAGACCCAGTACTTC

J: TRBJ1-4
size: many
D: TRBD1
length: 13
V: TRBV24-1
CDR3: CATSDRDSEKLFF
DNA: TGTGCCACCAGTGACCGGGACAGTGAAAAACTGTTTTTT

J: TRBJ2-1
size: many
D: TRBD1
length: 16
V: TRBV7-9
CDR3: CASSFTGARSYNEQFF
DNA: TGTGCCAGCAGCTTCACAGGGGCTAGGTCCTACAATGAGCAGTTCTTC

J: TRBJ2-7
size: few
D: -
length: 13
V: TRBV7-2
CDR3: CASSPIVTYEQYF
DNA: TGTGCCAGCAGCCCAATCGTCACCTACGAGCAGTACTTC

J: TRBJ2-7
size: many
D: TRBD2
length: 18
V: TRBV20-1
CDR3: CSARDTGTSGAEPYEQYF
DNA: TGCAGTGCTAGAGATACCGGGACTAGCGGGGCCGAACCCTACGAGCAGTACTTC

J: TRBJ2-2
size: few
D: TRBD1
length: 18
V: TRBV7-9
CDR3: CASSSPTRTGVITGELFF
DNA: TGTGCCAGCAGTTCCCCTACTCGGACAGGGGTAATCACCGGGGAGCTGTTTTTT

J: TRBJ1-2
size: many
D: TRBD1
length: 14
V: TRBV20-1
CDR3: CSARTGEHRYGYTF
DNA: TGCAGTGCGAGGACAGGAGAACACCGCTATGGCTACACCTTC

J: TRBJ2-7
size: -
D: TRBD1
length: 15
V: TRBV7-9
CDR3: CASSSDRGETYEQYF
DNA: TGTGCCAGCAGCTCGGACAGGGGGGAAACCTACGAGCAGTACTTC

J: TRBJ2-1
size: -
D: TRBD2
length: 17
V: TRBV9
CDR3: CASSDSLQREGYNEQFF
DNA: TGTGCCAGCAGCGATTCTCTCCAGCGGGAGGGGTACAATGAGCAGTTCTTC

J: TRBJ2-1
size: many
D: TRBD2
length: 15
V: TRBV7-9
CDR3: CASSAIAGVYNEQFF
DNA: TGTGCCAGCAGCGCCATAGCGGGAGTATACAATGAGCAGTTCTTC

J: TRBJ1-1
size: many
D: -
length: 11
V: TRBV7-9
CDR3: CASSLYTEAFF
DNA: TGTGCCAGCAGCTTATACACTGAAGCTTTCTTT

J: TRBJ2-2
size: many
D: TRBD2
length: 15
V: TRBV9
CDR3: CASSTRLAGVGELFF
DNA: TGTGCCAGCAGCACCAGACTAGCGGGAGTCGGGGAGCTGTTTTTT

J: TRBJ2-7
size: many
D: TRBD2
length: 14
V: TRBV6-1
CDR3: CASTRAGALYEQYF
DNA: TGTGCCAGCACTCGAGCGGGAGCTCTCTACGAGCAGTACTTC